This T cell receptor beta chain was profiled in a study of T cells in Graves' hyperthyroidism and ophthalmopathy. Per the germline V gene, CDR1 is WSHSY and CDR2 is SAAADI. This CDR3 is built from 15 residues. Regarding the study as a whole: Among thyroid clonotypes expanded above 0.001, most also appeared in blood.

Worth noting for this clonotype: The antigen remains undetermined. One junction end does not reproduce the germline sequence, and a read error may be involved.

RNA transcripts gave rise to amplified TCR beta CDR3 regions. In the first-round RT-PCR of the TCR CDR3, the HTBI primer set was used. Via MiXCR, TCRdb re-called the multiplex PCR reads, giving one row per CDR3 protein. This table has some 510,000 distinct CDR3 sequences, roughly 46% appearing once. Recently diagnosed hyperthyroidism of less than 2 months' duration affected patients aged 18 to 65. Exclusion of a patient resulted from uncontrolled infection, other autoimmune disease, pregnancy or lactation. Diagnostic decisions used clinical symptoms, serum thyroxine and TRAb, thyroid ultrasound and orbital computed tomography.

The rearrangement uses TRBV10-2 and TRBJ2-5; weak D call: TRBD1 (6 bases). Specimen: peripheral blood or thyroid tissue (not recorded which). This sequence was found in a woman between 18 and 30 years old with Graves' hyperthyroidism. The CDR3 bases are TGCGCCAGCAGGGAGTCCCGCCGACAGGCCGTGGTCCAGTACTTC. Amino acids: CASRESRRQAVVQYF.